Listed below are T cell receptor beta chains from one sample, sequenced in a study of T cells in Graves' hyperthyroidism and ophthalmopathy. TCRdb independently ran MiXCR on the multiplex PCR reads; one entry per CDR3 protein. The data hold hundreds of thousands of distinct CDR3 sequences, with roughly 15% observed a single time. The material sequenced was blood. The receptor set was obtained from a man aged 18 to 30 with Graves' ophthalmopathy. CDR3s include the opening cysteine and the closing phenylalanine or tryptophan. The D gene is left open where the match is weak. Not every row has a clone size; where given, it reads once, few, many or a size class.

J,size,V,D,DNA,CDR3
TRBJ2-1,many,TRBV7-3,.,TGTGCCAGCAGCTTAACCTCCTCGGTGGGAGACAATGAGCAGTTCTTC,CASSLTSSVGDNEQFF
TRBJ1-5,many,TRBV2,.,TGTGCCAGCAGGGACAGTTTTAGCAATCAGCCCCAGCATTTT,CASRDSFSNQPQHF
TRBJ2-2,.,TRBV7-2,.,TGTGCCAGCACCCAGTCTGCGACAGGAGGGACCGGGGAGCTGTTTTTT,CASTQSATGGTGELFF
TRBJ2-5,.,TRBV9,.,TGTGCCAGCAGCGTAGGCCGAGCGACGGAGACCCAGTACTTC,CASSVGRATETQYF
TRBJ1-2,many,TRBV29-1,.,TGCAGCGTTGAGTCTGGCGGATTGGCGCATGGCTACACCTTC,CSVESGGLAHGYTF
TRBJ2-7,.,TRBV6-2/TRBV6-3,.,TGTGCCAGCAGTCCCAGAAGACTTCTGTCCTACGAGCAGTACTTC,CASSPRRLLSYEQYF
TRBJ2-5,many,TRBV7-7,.,TGTGCTAGCAGCTACGAAACAGGGTTGCAAGAGACCCAGTACTTC,CASSYETGLQETQYF
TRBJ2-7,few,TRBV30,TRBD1,TGTGCCTGGAACCCCGGACAGGGCTACGAGCAGTACTTC,CAWNPGQGYEQYF
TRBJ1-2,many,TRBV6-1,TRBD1,TGTGCCAGCACCCTGTTCCGGGACAGGGGGCAAAGTGGCTACACCTTC,CASTLFRDRGQSGYTF
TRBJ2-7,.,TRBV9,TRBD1,TGTGCCAGCAGCGCCCCCCTACAGGGGAGCTCCTACGAGCAGTACTTC,CASSAPLQGSSYEQYF
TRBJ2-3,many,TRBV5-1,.,TGTGCCAGCAGCTTAGGAACCGGAGCAGATACGCAGTATTTT,CASSLGTGADTQYF
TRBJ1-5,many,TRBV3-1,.,TGTGCCAGCAGCCAAGGTCAGCCCCAGCATTTT,CASSQGQPQHF
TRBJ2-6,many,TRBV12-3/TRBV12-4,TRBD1,TGTGCCAGCAGTACGGGACAGGGGGCGCCCCCTGGGGCCAACGTCCTGACTTTC,CASSTGQGAPPGANVLTF
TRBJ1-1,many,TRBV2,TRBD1,TGTGCCAGCGGGACAGGGTGGACTGAAGCTTTCTTT,CASGTGWTEAFF
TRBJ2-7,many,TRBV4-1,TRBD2,TGCGCCAGCAGCCAAGAGGGACTAGCAAACGAGCAGTACTTC,CASSQEGLANEQYF
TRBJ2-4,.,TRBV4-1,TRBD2,TGCGCCAGCAGCCCAGGACTAGCGGGAGAAGTGAGAAACATTCAGTACTTC,CASSPGLAGEVRNIQYF
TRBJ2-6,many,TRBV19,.,TGTGCCAGTAGCCCGAGGGGAGCCGGGGCCAACGTCCTGACTTTC,CASSPRGAGANVLTF
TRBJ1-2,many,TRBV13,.,TGTGCCAGCAGCTTAGGGCAGGTGGATGGCTACACCTTC,CASSLGQVDGYTF
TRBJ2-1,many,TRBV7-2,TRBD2,TGTGCCAGCAGCTCCCCAACAATCCTAGCGGGGGGATCTACCTACAATGAGCAGTTCTTC,CASSSPTILAGGSTYNEQFF
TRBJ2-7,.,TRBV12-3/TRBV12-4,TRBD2,TGTGCCAGCAGTTCCCCGGGACTAGCGAGGAAAGAGCAGTACTTC,CASSSPGLARKEQYF
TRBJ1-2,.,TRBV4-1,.,TGCGCCAGCAGCCAAGACCCAGGGGTTCAGGCTAACTATGGCTACACCTTC,CASSQDPGVQANYGYTF
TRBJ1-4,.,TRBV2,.,TGTGCCAGCAGGCTTGCGGAGGGAACCCTGTTTTTT,CASRLAEGTLFF
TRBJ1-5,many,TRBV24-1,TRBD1,TGTGCCACCAGTGAGTGGGACAGTAATCAGCCCCAGCATTTT,CATSEWDSNQPQHF
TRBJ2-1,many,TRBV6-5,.,TGTGCCAGCAGTTACTCGTATGAGCAGTTCTTC,CASSYSYEQFF
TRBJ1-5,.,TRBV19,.,TGTGCCAGTAGTACGGGAGCCTGGCAGCCCCAGCATTTT,CASSTGAWQPQHF
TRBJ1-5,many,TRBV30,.,TGTGCCTGGAGTCGGGGTCACCTGGGGAATCAGCCCCAGCATTTT,CAWSRGHLGNQPQHF
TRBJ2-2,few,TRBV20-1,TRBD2,TGCAGTGCTAGGGGGCGACTAGCGGGATCCGGGGAGCTGTTTTTT,CSARGRLAGSGELFF
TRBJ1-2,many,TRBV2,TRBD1,TGTGCCAGCAGTGATTGGGCAGGGGGAAGAGGCTACACCTTC,CASSDWAGGRGYTF
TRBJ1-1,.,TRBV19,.,TGTGCCAGTAGCATCCTCCATTTTATGAACACTGAAGCTTTCTTT,CASSILHFMNTEAFF
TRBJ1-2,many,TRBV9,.,TGTGCCAGCAGCCCTAAGGGGACGGACTATGGCTACACCTTC,CASSPKGTDYGYTF
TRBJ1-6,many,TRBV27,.,TGTGCCAGCAGCGTTCGGGGGCTCTATAATTCACCCCTCCACTTT,CASSVRGLYNSPLHF
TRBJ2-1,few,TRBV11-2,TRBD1,TGTGCCAGCAGCCAAGACAGGGTGGGGTTCTTC,CASSQDRVGFF
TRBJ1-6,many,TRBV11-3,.,TGTGCCAGCAGCTTAGGGACGGCCAGCTGGGGGTCACCCCTCCACTTT,CASSLGTASWGSPLHF
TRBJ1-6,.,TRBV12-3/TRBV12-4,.,TGTGCCAGCAGTTTAGGTGTAGTTTGGCAGTTTAATTCACCCCTCCACTTT,CASSLGVVWQFNSPLHF
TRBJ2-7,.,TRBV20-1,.,TGCAGTGTGACAGTGCTCACGGAGCAGTACTTC,CSVTVLTEQYF
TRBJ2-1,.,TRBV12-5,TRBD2,TGTGCTAGTGGTCTTGGACTAGCGGGCCCCTCCTACAATGAGCAGTTCTTC,CASGLGLAGPSYNEQFF
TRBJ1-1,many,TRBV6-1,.,TGTGCCAGCAGCGAAACTGGGAACACTGAAGCTTTCTTT,CASSETGNTEAFF
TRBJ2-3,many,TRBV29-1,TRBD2,TGCAGCGCTAGCGGGGGTTACGGTACGCAGTATTTT,CSASGGYGTQYF
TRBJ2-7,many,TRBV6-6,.,TGTGCCAGCAGTTACTCATTCGACACATCCTACGAGCAGTACTTC,CASSYSFDTSYEQYF
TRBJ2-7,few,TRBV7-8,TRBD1,TGTGCCAGCAGGAATCCGGGACAGGCCGGCGAGCAGTACTTC,CASRNPGQAGEQYF
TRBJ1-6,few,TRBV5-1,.,TGCGCCAGCAGCATGGATGCGGGGTATAATTCACCCCTCCACTTT,CASSMDAGYNSPLHF
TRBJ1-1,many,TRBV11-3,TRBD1,TGTGCCAGCAGCTCTCAGACAGGGAGGGACACTGAAGCTTTCTTT,CASSSQTGRDTEAFF
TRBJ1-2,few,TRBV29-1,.,TGCAGCGTTGACAGGGGAACTAACTATGGCTACACCTTC,CSVDRGTNYGYTF
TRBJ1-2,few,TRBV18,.,TGTGCCAGCTCTCAGTACAGGTTTGAGAACTATGGCTACACCTTC,CASSQYRFENYGYTF
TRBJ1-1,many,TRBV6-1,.,TGTGCCAGCATTGGTCCCGGGGTGATTCACACTGAAGCTTTCTTT,CASIGPGVIHTEAFF
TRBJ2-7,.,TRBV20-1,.,TGCAGTGCTAAAGTCGACGAGCAGTACTTC,CSAKVDEQYF
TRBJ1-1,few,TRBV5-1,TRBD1,TGCGCCAGCAGCCCCCTGGAGGGGGCGAGTAACACTGAAGCTTTCTTT,CASSPLEGASNTEAFF
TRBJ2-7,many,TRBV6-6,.,TGTGCCAGCAGTTACGACTTAATTTACGAGCAGTACTTC,CASSYDLIYEQYF
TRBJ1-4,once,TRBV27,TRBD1,TGTGCCAGCAGTTTTGGCAGGGGGGGAGAAAAACTGTTTTTT,CASSFGRGGEKLFF
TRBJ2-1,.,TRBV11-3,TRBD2,TGTGCCAGCAGGAGCGGGGGGGGGTCTGAGCAGTTCTTC,CASRSGGGSEQFF
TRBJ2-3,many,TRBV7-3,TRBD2,TGTGCCAGCAGCCCACTAGCGGCCCTAGGAACAGATACGCAGTATTTT,CASSPLAALGTDTQYF
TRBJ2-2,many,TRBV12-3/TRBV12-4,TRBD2,TGTGCCAGCAGTGAGCTTAGCGGGAGACCCCGGGAGCTGTTTTTT,CASSELSGRPRELFF
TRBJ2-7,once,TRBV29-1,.,TGCAGCGTTGGCTCAGCGGGCTACGAGCAGTACTTC,CSVGSAGYEQYF